Below, one TCR beta chain is given with its context. Assay: immunoSEQ multiplex PCR; the TCRdb copy retains only in-frame clones and omits some. The sample lists around 170,000 clones, roughly nine tenths seen once, with around 11% in the top ten. Specified time point: blood 4 weeks post-SBRT, at nephrectomy. Treatment reported: 15 Gy SBRT to primary tumor, nephrectomy 4 weeks later. The data derive from a study of radiation and T cells in renal cell carcinoma. Germline V gene data show CDR1 as SNHLY and CDR2 as FYNNEI. The CDR3 extends over 12 amino acids. V was pared by 11 bases and J by 8 bases, with 18 bases between.

The chain carries TRBV2 and TRBJ1-1; TRBD1 is a possible D gene (6 bases). The input for sequencing was blood, taken from a patient whose treatment included radiotherapy and nephrectomy. This receptor was obtained from a woman between 45 and 60 years old with renal cell carcinoma. The CDR3 bases are TGTGCCCAGCACCCGGGGGCGGGAGAAGCTTTCTTT. Its translation is CAQHPGAGEAFF. Based on the CDR3 plus reference TRBV2 and TRBJ1-1, the full variable domain is EPEVTQTPSHQVTQMGQEVILRCVPISNHLYFYWYRQILGQKVEFLVSFYNNEISEKSEIFDDQFSVERPDGSNFTLKIRSTKLEDSAMYFCAQHPGAGEAFFGQGTRLTVV.